The clone carrying this T cell receptor beta chain was seen only once. This sample was included in a study of blood T cells in healthy people across ages. This CDR3 comprises 14 residues. J gave up 4 bases and V 5 bases, and 4 bases lay outside the gene matches. The germline V gene has CDR1 DFQATT and CDR2 SNEGSKA (reference sequence). Sample-barcoded 5' priming and a J-beta primer mix drove a second PCR of about 6 to 12 cycles. Template switching added a 12-random-nucleotide identifier to every cDNA molecule. TCRdb itself ran the 5' RACE reads through MiXCR, one entry per CDR3 protein. Of around 1.5 million distinct CDR3 sequences listed, approximately 59% are singletons.

The sample taken for sequencing was blood. The genes are TRBV20-1 and TRBJ2-1, with 11 bases aligning to TRBD2. The TCR comes from a young man in good health. CDR3 sequence (DNA): TGCAGTGCTGGGACTAGCGGATTTTACAATGAGCAGTTCTTC. This codes for CSAGTSGFYNEQFF.